Given below is one T cell receptor beta chain in context. Between the trimmed V and J ends, which lost 4 bases and 1 base, there was a span of 17 bases. The CDR3 covers 17 residues. Germline CDR1 is LGHNA and CDR2 is YSLEER. The sample is drawn from a study of T-cell memory formation after mild COVID-19. TCRdb ran MiXCR on the 5' RACE reads and lists one entry per CDR3 protein. This sample yields some 160,000 distinct CDR3 sequences, of which 10% to 15% are seen a single time; 2.5% to 3.5% belongs to the top ten. This TCR derives from a man aged 18 to 29 who had mild COVID-19 (a few samples of this study predate the infection). Cell type and time point are not known. The sample comprised PBMCs or a T cell subset sorted from them (not recorded which). The chain combines TRBV4-3 with TRBJ1-5; unclear D gene. CDR3 sequence (DNA): TGCGCCAGCAGCCCTAGAGACGGCCCGAAGAGCAATCAGCCCCAGCATTTT. Its translation: CASSPRDGPKSNQPQHF.